Following are 28 T cell receptor beta chains from one sample sequenced in a study of Ad26.COV2.S vaccination and SARS-CoV-2 variants. The treatment: 19 received Ad26.COV2.S at low or high dose, single or two shots; 5 received placebo; per-sample allocation not given. On day 63 after the first injection, vaccine and placebo recipients gave samples. Sequencing was performed with immunoSEQ multiplex PCR; in TCRdb, only in-frame clones are kept and a portion is missing. Altogether fewer than 600,000 clones are present, 80% to 90% being singletons, with the ten largest covering 1.5% to 2%. The sequencing here drew on peripheral blood, taken in a trial of Ad26.COV2.S vaccine versus placebo. These receptors were obtained from a person between 18 and 65 years old who received the Ad26.COV2.S COVID-19 vaccine or a placebo.

The chain joins TRBV29-1 to TRBJ2-3; maybe TRBD1 (5 bases). CDR3 length equals 13 residues. Trimming stripped 2 bases from V and 0 bases from J, with 6 bases between. The germline CDR1 and CDR2 sequences are SQVTM and ANQGSEA. The CDR3 DNA reads as TGCAGCGTTGAAAGGGGCAGCACAGATACGCAGTATTTT. The encoded protein is CSVERGSTDTQYF.

The J gene is TRBJ2-5, the V gene TRBV18, with 7 bases identical to TRBD1. This CDR3 has 13 residues. Trimming cost V 4 bases and J 5 bases; bases outside gene matches: 4. CDR1 KGHSH and CDR2 LQKENI come from the germline V gene. The CDR3 loop is CASSLTGVETQYF. In DNA, the CDR3 is TGTGCCAGCTCACTTACAGGGGTGGAGACCCAGTACTTC.

This clone was picked up one time. V is TRBV5-5 and J is TRBJ2-2; D gene uncertain. Per the germline V gene, CDR1 is SGHKS and CDR2 is YYEKEE (reference sequence). V dropped 1 base and J dropped 7 bases, with 14 bases sitting between them. CDR3 length equals 15 residues. In nucleotides, the CDR3 is TGTGCCAGCAGCTTGCTTGGCATATGGAGCGGGGAGCTGTTTTTT. This encodes CASSLLGIWSGELFF.

V is TRBV7-9 and J is TRBJ2-3; D not resolved. The CDR3 is 13 amino acids. Germline CDR1 is SEHNR and CDR2 is FQNEAQ (reference sequence). V was cut by 1 base and J by 3 bases, with 5 bases left in between. The CDR3 loop reads CASSLGKTDTQYF. The CDR3 DNA reads TGTGCCAGCAGCTTAGGCAAAACAGATACGCAGTATTTT.

CDR3 DNA: TGTGCCAGCAGTCAGGGGGGAACCAAAAACATTCAGTACTTC. Translating it yields CASSQGGTKNIQYF. The V call is TRBV7-2, the J call TRBJ2-4, with D maybe TRBD1 (7 bases). V was trimmed by 6 bases and J by 2 bases, leaving 11 bases between them. Germline lookup yields CDR1 SGHTA and CDR2 FQGNSA. The CDR3 length is 14 residues.

The V and J genes are TRBV7-2 and TRBJ1-4, with D tentatively TRBD1 (5 bases). The CDR3 is 14 residues long. In germline, CDR1 is SGHTA, CDR2 FQGNSA. V was clipped by 2 bases and J by 8 bases, with 12 bases between them. The CDR3 DNA is TGTGCCAGCAGCTTACAGGGAGGAAGGGAAAAACTGTTTTTT. This translates into CASSLQGGREKLFF. The full variable domain, in which reference TRBV7-2 and TRBJ1-4 provide the parts outside the CDR3, is GAGVSQSPSNKVTEKGKDVELRCDPISGHTALYWYRQSLGQGLEFLIYFQGNSAPDKSGLPSDRFSAERTGGSVSTLTIQRTQQEDSAVYLCASSLQGGREKLFFGSGTQLSVL.

This chain joins TRBV3-1 (or the pseudogene TRBV3-2) and TRBJ1-6; D remains unclear. Trimming took off 0 bases at V and 0 bases at J, with 6 bases between the two ends. CDR1 and CDR2 from the germline V gene are LGHDT and YNNKEL (reference sequence). The CDR3 sequence is 16 residues long. The CDR3 DNA reads as TGTGCCAGCAGCCAAGACATGAGCTCCTATAATTCACCCCTCCACTTT. Its protein product is CASSQDMSSYNSPLHF.

The V gene is TRBV11-3, the J gene TRBJ2-1; the match to TRBD1 covers 8 bases. The trim removed 4 bases at V and 8 bases at J, leaving 13 bases unmatched. CDR1 is SGHNT and CDR2 is YENEEA in the germline V gene. This CDR3 is 16 amino acids long. The CDR3 DNA reads as TGTGCCAGCAGCTCTTCCGGGACAGGCGGATCGGATGAGCAGTTCTTC. This encodes CASSSSGTGGSDEQFF. Looking up the rest from reference TRBV11-3 and TRBJ2-1 gives the full variable domain: EAGVVQSPRYKIIEKKQPVAFWCNPISGHNTLYWYLQNLGQGPELLIRYENEEAVDDSQLPKDRFSAERLKGVDSTLKIQPAELGDSAVYLCASSSSGTGGSDEQFFGPGTRLTVL.

The J gene is TRBJ2-7, the V gene TRBV19; 14 nucleotides agree with TRBD2. Trimming took 6 bases from V and 4 from J; bases not matched to a gene: 5. This CDR3 comprises 15 residues. The germline V gene encodes CDR1 LNHDA and CDR2 SQIVND (reference sequence). CDR3 bases: TGTGCCAGTAGAGGGACTAGCGGGAGATTTTACGAGCAGTACTTC. It encodes CASRGTSGRFYEQYF.

In regard to this clone: At one end, the junction sequence differs from germline, possibly due to a read error. The chain is built from TRBV7-8 and TRBJ1-1; D is undetermined. The germline CDR1 and CDR2 sequences are SGHVS and FQNEAQ. This CDR3 contains 12 residues. The CDR3 nucleotides read TGTGCCAGCAGTTTAGGTTCGACTGAAGCTTTCTTT. It yields the protein CASSLGSTEAFF.

The table lists this clone with a count of one. This rearrangement joins TRBV18 to TRBJ1-1; 8 nucleotides agree with TRBD1. This CDR3 contains 14 residues. Looked up from germline, CDR1 is KGHSH and CDR2 is LQKENI. V was clipped by 5 bases and J by 4 bases; unmatched bases: 6. CDR3 amino acids: CASSAGQGSTEAFF. The CDR3 DNA is TGTGCCAGCTCAGCCGGACAGGGTAGCACTGAAGCTTTCTTT.

The rearrangement uses TRBV10-3 and TRBJ1-2; possible D gene TRBD1, 5 bases. The CDR3 spans 14 residues. Trimming stripped 0 bases from V and 3 bases from J, with 8 bases between. The germline CDR1 and CDR2 sequences are ENHRY and SYGVKD. Written as DNA, the CDR3 is TGTGCCATCAGTGAGTCAGACAGACACTATGGCTACACCTTC. It encodes CAISESDRHYGYTF.

The gene calls are TRBV28 and TRBJ2-1, with 12 bases identical to TRBD2. This CDR3 comprises 15 residues. Losses at the gene ends were 7 bases for V and 4 bases for J; bases not matched to a gene: 5. Germline CDR1 and CDR2: MDHEN and SYDVKM. The CDR3 is CASISGLAGYNEQFF. The CDR3 DNA follows: TGTGCCAGCATATCGGGACTAGCGGGTTACAATGAGCAGTTCTTC.

The genes are TRBV6-7 and TRBJ2-1; tentative D call: TRBD2 (6 bases). TRBV6-7 is an ORF, and what it does is uncertain. The germline V and J ends were trimmed by 2 bases and 11 bases, with 22 bases remaining between them. The CDR3 is made up of 16 amino acids. The CDR3 region is CASSYRRGIPLNQQFF. The CDR3, as DNA: TGTGCCAGCAGTTACCGGCGGGGTATCCCCCTTAATCAGCAGTTCTTC.

The chain links TRBV6-5 to TRBJ1-2; 7 nucleotides agree with TRBD1. The CDR3 has 15 residues. The V gene end was trimmed by 2 bases and the J gene end by 8 bases; junction bases not matched to a gene: 11. Germline loops: CDR1 MNHEY, CDR2 SVGAGI. CDR3 sequence: CASSYDRAGFGGYTF. The CDR3 nucleotides are TGTGCCAGCAGTTACGACAGGGCGGGGTTTGGGGGCTACACCTTC.

This clone was counted only a few times. The V gene is TRBV4-2, the J gene TRBJ2-7; D tentatively fits TRBD1 or TRBD2 (5 bases each). Trimming took 4 bases from V and 4 from J, leaving 17 bases between them. Germline V gene sequence: CDR1 LGHNA, CDR2 YNFKEQ. The CDR3 consists of 15 residues. The CDR3 sequence: CASSLSGAILYEQYF. The CDR3 DNA reads as TGTGCCAGCAGCCTTTCCGGGGCTATATTATACGAGCAGTACTTC.

CDR3 region: CASSPRTGTVNTGELFF. For the CDR3, the DNA is TGTGCCAGCAGCCCTCGAACCGGGACAGTGAACACCGGGGAGCTGTTTTTT. The V call is TRBV9, the J call TRBJ2-2; 7 bases map to TRBD1. The length of the CDR3 is 17 residues. The V gene's germline CDR1 is SGDLS and CDR2 YYNGEE. With 4 bases clipped from V and 1 base from J, the junction kept 10 bases outside the gene matches.

The gene calls are TRBV28 and TRBJ2-7; D uncertain. Looked up from germline, CDR1 is MDHEN and CDR2 is SYDVKM. Between the trimmed V and J ends, which lost 4 bases and 2 bases, there was a span of 15 bases. The CDR3 extends over 15 amino acids. DNA of the CDR3: TGTGCCAGCAGTTCTGGCGAGAGGTATGCCTACGAGCAGTACTTC. Its protein product is CASSSGERYAYEQYF.

The V gene is TRBV28, the J gene TRBJ2-7; no clear D. CDR3 length equals 15 residues. Trimming shortened V by 5 bases and J by 2 bases, and 16 bases separated the two germline ends. CDR1 is MDHEN and CDR2 is SYDVKM in the germline V gene. The CDR3 DNA sequence: TGTGCCAGCAGTCCAGCATCGTCTGGGGCCTACGAGCAGTACTTC. Its translation: CASSPASSGAYEQYF.

The chain recombines TRBV30 with TRBJ1-5; D remains unclear. Trimming took off 7 bases at V and 2 bases at J, with 15 bases between the two ends. Looked up from germline, CDR1 is GTSNPN and CDR2 is SVGIG (reference sequence). This CDR3 is built from 14 residues. CDR3 region: CAYTTGFGNQPQHF. The CDR3, as DNA: TGTGCCTATACGACGGGTTTTGGCAATCAGCCCCAGCATTTT.

V is TRBV7-9 and J is TRBJ2-1; 11 bases are a match to TRBD2. Germline CDR1 and CDR2: SEHNR and FQNEAQ (reference sequence). This CDR3 comprises 17 residues. The V gene end was trimmed by 1 base and the J gene end by 6 bases; junction bases not matched to a gene: 8. CDR3 sequence reads: CASSLGATSGKGNEQFF. CDR3 in DNA: TGTGCCAGCAGCTTAGGGGCGACTAGCGGGAAGGGCAATGAGCAGTTCTTC.

The V and J genes are TRBV5-1 and TRBJ2-5; D unclear. Germline loops: CDR1 SGHRS, CDR2 YFSETQ. Trimming cost V 4 bases and J 1 base, with 17 bases left between them. This CDR3 is 16 amino acids long. The CDR3 nucleotides are TGCGCCAGCAGCGGAGCACAGAGAAACCTCCAAGAGACCCAGTACTTC. Translated: CASSGAQRNLQETQYF.

V and J are TRBV7-2 and TRBJ1-5; D is unresolved. Trimming removed 1 base from V and 5 bases from J, with 6 bases in between. Germline CDR1 is SGHTA and CDR2 is FQGNSA. The CDR3 is made up of 13 amino acids. The CDR3 DNA is TGTGCCAGCAGCTTAGTGGTGGATCAGCCCCAGCATTTT. This encodes CASSLVVDQPQHF.

This clone has a single count. The genes are TRBV5-1 and TRBJ2-7; D gene ambiguous. Per the germline V gene, CDR1 is SGHRS and CDR2 is YFSETQ. The CDR3 spans 13 residues. V lost 0 bases and J 3 bases, leaving 7 bases between the germline ends. DNA of the CDR3: TGCGCCAGCAGCTTGGCCGATAACTACGAGCAGTACTTC. It specifies CASSLADNYEQYF.

The chain employs TRBV5-1 and TRBJ1-1; D is possibly TRBD1 (6 bases). The CDR3 sequence is 17 residues long. Between the trimmed V and J ends, which lost 2 bases and 0 bases, there was a span of 17 bases. Germline V gene data show CDR1 as SGHRS and CDR2 as YFSETQ. CDR3 residues: CASSFGGGGQMNTEAFF. The CDR3 region has the DNA TGCGCCAGCAGCTTTGGGGGAGGGGGACAAATGAACACTGAAGCTTTCTTT.

V gene TRBV28 combines with J gene TRBJ1-5, with D uncertain. CDR3 length equals 14 residues. V lost 7 bases to trimming and J lost 2 bases, with 12 bases between them. Looked up from germline, CDR1 is MDHEN and CDR2 is SYDVKM. CDR3 nucleotide sequence: TGTGCCAGCAATCCGGGTTCCGGCAATCAGCCCCAGCATTTT. This codes for CASNPGSGNQPQHF.

The chain carries TRBV6-5 and TRBJ2-7; TRBD2 might be the D (5 bases). The ends were cut back, 5 bases at V and 0 bases at J, with 11 bases in the middle. CDR1 and CDR2 from the germline V gene are MNHEY and SVGAGI. The CDR3 consists of 14 residues. CDR3 bases: TGTGCCAGCAGTATCGGACTGAACTCCTACGAGCAGTACTTC. Translated, it gives CASSIGLNSYEQYF.

The rearrangement links TRBV9 to TRBJ2-5, with D perhaps assigned TRBD1 or TRBD2 (5 bases each). V gave up 0 bases and J gave up 5 bases, with 17 bases separating them. Germline CDR1 SGDLS, CDR2 YYNGEE. The CDR3 runs 16 residues. In DNA form, the CDR3 reads TGTGCCAGCAGCGTAGGAGGGGCGGGTCTGGGGGAGACCCAGTACTTC. Translating gives CASSVGGAGLGETQYF.